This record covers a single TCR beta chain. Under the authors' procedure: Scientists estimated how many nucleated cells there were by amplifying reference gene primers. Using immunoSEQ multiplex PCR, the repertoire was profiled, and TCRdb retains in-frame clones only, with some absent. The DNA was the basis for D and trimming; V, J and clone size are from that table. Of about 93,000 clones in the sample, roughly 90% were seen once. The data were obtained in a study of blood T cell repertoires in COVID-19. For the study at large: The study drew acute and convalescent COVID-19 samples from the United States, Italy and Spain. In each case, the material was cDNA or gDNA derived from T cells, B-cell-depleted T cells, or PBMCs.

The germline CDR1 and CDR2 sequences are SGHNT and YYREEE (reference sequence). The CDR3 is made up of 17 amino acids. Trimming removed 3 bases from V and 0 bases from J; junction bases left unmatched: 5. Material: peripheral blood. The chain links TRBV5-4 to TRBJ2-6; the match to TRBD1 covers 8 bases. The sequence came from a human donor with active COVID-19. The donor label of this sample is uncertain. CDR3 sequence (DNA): TGTGCCAGCAGCTCCGGGACAGGACTCTCTGGGGCCAACGTCCTGACTTTC. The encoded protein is CASSSGTGLSGANVLTF.